This T cell receptor beta chain was documented in a study of cytotoxic CD8 clonotypes in ibrutinib-treated CLL. Study context: Each sample contained, on average, just over 250,000 productive templates and 94,000 or so productive rearrangements. Study conclusions and caveats: In comparison with age-matched healthy donors, baseline clonality was higher and tracked circulating CD8+ T-cell counts. A rise in clonality was seen at ibrutinib response, and a fall back toward baseline was seen at progression. Public clonotypes occurred uncommonly; on treatment, they contracted or remained stable.

Only in-frame clones appear in the TCRdb table, and some are missing; sequencing was by immunoSEQ multiplex PCR. The repertoire has approximately 350,000 clones, 60% to 80% of them found once; the top ten carry 6.3%. There are a few counts of this clone. Its cognate antigen is unknown. The sample in question was PBMCs, obtained after 36 months of ibrutinib treatment. The sequence was obtained from a human donor with chronic lymphocytic leukemia.

CDR3 sequence reads: CAISLTGGSAGELFF. The DNA of the CDR3 is TGTGCCATCAGCTTGACAGGGGGCAGTGCCGGGGAGCTGTTTTTT. The rearrangement joins TRBV10-3 to TRBJ2-2; 10 bases match TRBD1. Germline trimming cut 6 bases from V and 6 bases from J; bases unmatched to any gene: 7. In germline, CDR1 is ENHRY, CDR2 SYGVKD. The CDR3 totals 15 residues.